This is a list of T cell receptor beta chains from one sample in a study of cytomegalovirus exposure and HLA in healthy donors. Produced via immunoSEQ multiplex PCR; TCRdb's table is partial and in-frame only. The repertoire includes over 100,000 clones, about 72% of them detected once, and 1.5% sits in the top ten. The sample taken for sequencing was PBMCs. These receptors were taken from a female donor in good health and CMV-seronegative. Both conserved end residues are part of each CDR3. A D gene is named only where the DNA matches it firmly. The size of a clone is reported for some rows only, either as once, few or many, or as a class for expanded clones.

d_call	clone_size	v_call	j_call	cdr3_nt	cdr3_aa
TRBD2	.	TRBV11-1	TRBJ2-1	TGTGCCAGCAGCCTGAGACTAGCGGGATACAATGAGCAGTTCTTC	CASSLRLAGYNEQFF
TRBD1	.	TRBV28	TRBJ1-1	TGTGCCAGCAGTTTAGGGAGCGGGCAGGGGGCTGAAGCTTTCTTT	CASSLGSGQGAEAFF
TRBD1	.	TRBV28	TRBJ2-2	TGTGCCAGCAGTTCTCTGGGACAGGCCACCGGGGAGCTGTTTTTT	CASSSLGQATGELFF
TRBD1	.	TRBV5-1	TRBJ1-1	TGCGCCAGCAGCATACAGGGACAGGGGGGGACTGAAGCTTTCTTT	CASSIQGQGGTEAFF
.	.	TRBV28	TRBJ2-3	TGTGCCAGCATGACAAAGGTTCGCACAGATACGCAGTATTTT	CASMTKVRTDTQYF
TRBD2	.	TRBV7-9	TRBJ2-2	TGTTCCAGCAGCTTAGGACTAGCGTACACCGGGGAGCTGTTTTTT	CSSSLGLAYTGELFF
TRBD1	once	TRBV19	TRBJ1-4	TGTGCCAGTAGTGCCGACAGGGGCCATAGCGATGAAAAACTGTTTTTT	CASSADRGHSDEKLFF
.	.	TRBV5-5	TRBJ1-1	TGTGCCAGCAGCTCCACAGGGAACACTGAAGCTTTCTTT	CASSSTGNTEAFF
.	once	TRBV7-9	TRBJ1-1	TGTGCCAGCAGCTTAGAAAGAGACACTGAAGCTTTCTTT	CASSLERDTEAFF
TRBD2	.	TRBV7-8	TRBJ2-3	TGTGCCAGCAGCTGGGGACTAGGAATAGATACGCAGTATTTT	CASSWGLGIDTQYF
TRBD1	.	TRBV5-5	TRBJ1-5	TGTGCCAGCAGCTCCCCGGACAGGGAACGGTACCAGCCCCAGCATTTT	CASSSPDRERYQPQHF
TRBD2	.	TRBV19	TRBJ2-4	TGTGCCAGTAGTAGGGAGGGGAAGGCCAAAAACATTCAGTACTTC	CASSREGKAKNIQYF
.	.	TRBV4-1	TRBJ2-1	TGCGCCAGCAGTCCCAGGGGGGTCGACAATGAGCAGTTCTTC	CASSPRGVDNEQFF
.	once	TRBV2	TRBJ1-1	TGTGCCAGCAGTTCCCATCTCTTACGGGGCACTGAAGCTTTCTTT	CASSSHLLRGTEAFF
TRBD2	few	TRBV20-1	TRBJ2-7	TGCAGTGCTAGGGGACTAGGCGAGCAGTACTTC	CSARGLGEQYF
.	.	TRBV6-5	TRBJ2-7	TGTGCCAGCAGTTTGGCAGGGGGGCTGCGAACCTACGAGCAGTACTTC	CASSLAGGLRTYEQYF
TRBD1	.	TRBV7-2	TRBJ1-5	TGTGCCAGCAGTCTTACCGGACAGGGGAATCAGCCCCAGCATTTT	CASSLTGQGNQPQHF
.	.	TRBV5-1	TRBJ2-7	TGCGCCAGCGCCGACAGATACGAGCAGTACTTC	CASADRYEQYF
.	.	TRBV5-1	TRBJ2-7	TGCGCCAGCAGCTTCAGGGGCGAGCAGTACTTC	CASSFRGEQYF
.	.	TRBV6-1	TRBJ2-1	TGTGCCAGCAGCGGCCCCAGGGGGGTTGGTGAGCAGTTCTTC	CASSGPRGVGEQFF